Presented here are 6 T cell receptor beta chains from one specimen sequenced in a study of CD8+CD57+ T cells in acquired aplastic anemia. Genomic DNA templated the TCR beta VDJ and CDR3 profiling. TCRdb ran MiXCR on the reads and lists one entry per CDR3 protein. The sample shows tens of thousands of distinct CDR3 sequences, 75% to 85% of them seen only once. The sequenced sample was sorted CD4+, CD8+, or CD8+CD57+ T cells (not recorded which) from PBMCs. The source is a human donor in good health, serving as a control.

DNA for the CDR3: TGTGCCACCAGTGATCCCTTGTCATCACAGTTCTTC. Residues: CATSDPLSSQFF. The chain uses TRBV24-1 and TRBJ2-1; D ambiguous. The germline CDR1 and CDR2 sequences are KGHDR and SFDVKD. The CDR3 runs to 12 residues. The ends were cut back, 3 bases at V and 13 bases at J, with 12 bases in the middle.

On this clonotype: The junction departs from germline at one end; a sequencing error may be responsible. V gene TRBV7-6 combines with J gene TRBJ2-3; D call uncertain. The CDR3 loop spans 14 amino acids. CDR1 and CDR2 from the germline V gene are SGHVS and FNYEAQ. CDR3 bases: TGTGCCAGCAGCCCGACCGGTGGTGTTGGTACGCAGTATTTC. Encoded protein: CASSPTGGVGTQYF. Based on the CDR3 plus reference TRBV7-6 and TRBJ2-3, the full variable domain is GAGVSQSPRYKVTKRGQDVALRCDPISGHVSLYWYRQALGQGPEFLTYFNYEAQQDKSGLPNDRFSAERPEGSISTLTIQRTEQRDSAMYRCASSPTGGVGTQYFGPGTRLTVL.

This clonotype was picked up one time. The V and J genes are TRBV24-1 and TRBJ1-2, with 7 bases identical to TRBD1. V was clipped by 3 bases and J by 8 bases; unmatched bases: 8. In germline, CDR1 is KGHDR, CDR2 SFDVKD. This CDR3 spans 14 amino acids. Written as DNA, the CDR3 is TGTGCCACCAGTGATGCCGGAGGGGGCCAGGGCTACACCTTC. This translates into CATSDAGGGQGYTF.

This clonotype was seen more than once but under ten times. V gene TRBV19 combines with J gene TRBJ2-7; D uncertain. The length of the CDR3 is 13 residues. The germline V gene has CDR1 LNHDA and CDR2 SQIVND (reference sequence). The ends were cut back, 5 bases at V and 0 bases at J, with 8 bases in the middle. This chain's CDR3 is CASSLGFSYEQYF. The DNA of the CDR3 is TGTGCCAGTAGTCTCGGGTTCTCCTACGAGCAGTACTTC.

This clonotype has only a few counts. V is TRBV25-1 and J is TRBJ2-7; the D gene is possibly TRBD1 (6 bases). This CDR3 has 13 amino acids. CDR1 is MGHDK, CDR2 SYGVNS, per germline. Trimming removed 4 bases from V and 1 base from J, with 8 bases in between. The CDR3 DNA is TGTGCCAGCAGTGGACAGGCTTCCTACGAGCAGTACTTC. The encoded protein is CASSGQASYEQYF.

The rearrangement joins TRBV2 to TRBJ2-1; D gene uncertain. Germline assignment: CDR1 SNHLY and CDR2 FYNNEI. Trimming pared 5 bases from V and 7 bases from J, leaving 6 bases between. CDR3 length: 11 amino acids. CDR3 protein: CASSLGNEQFF. The CDR3 DNA is TGTGCCAGCAGTTTAGGGAATGAGCAGTTCTTC.